This passage covers 17 T cell receptor beta chains from one sample sequenced in a study of blood T cell repertoires in COVID-19. Profiled with immunoSEQ multiplex PCR; TCRdb holds only in-frame clones, not every one. The sample contains approximately 200,000 clones, roughly 88% of which appear only once. Sequenced: peripheral blood. The receptors stem from a man aged 55 to 70 with acute or convalescent COVID-19.

This clone was observed a handful of times. The genes are TRBV19 and TRBJ1-6, with no clear D. The CDR3 extends over 13 amino acids. Between the trimmed V and J ends, which lost 5 bases and 8 bases, there was a span of 10 bases. Germline values: CDR1 LNHDA, CDR2 SQIVND (reference sequence). This CDR3 is CASSLGSDSPLHF. The CDR3, as DNA: TGTGCCAGTAGTCTCGGTTCTGATTCACCCCTCCACTTT.

This clone is a singleton in its sample. V usage is TRBV11-2 and J usage is TRBJ2-5; D might be TRBD2 (6 bases). The CDR3 covers 14 residues. V was cut by 1 base and J by 4 bases, with 10 bases left in between. CDR1 is SGHAT, CDR2 FQNNGV, per germline. The CDR3 loop reads CASSLVRAGETQYF. The CDR3 DNA reads as TGTGCCAGCAGCTTAGTTCGAGCGGGAGAGACCCAGTACTTC.

J is TRBJ2-2 and V is TRBV4-1; TRBD2 matches at 15 bases. The trim removed 4 bases at V and 7 bases at J, leaving 4 bases unmatched. Germline-derived CDR1 and CDR2 are MGHRA and YSYEKL. The CDR3 sequence is 16 residues long. In DNA form, the CDR3 reads TGCGCCAGCAGCCCCGGGACTAGCGGGAGGCACGGGGAGCTGTTTTTT. Its protein product is CASSPGTSGRHGELFF.

The chain has TRBV5-1 and TRBJ2-5, with D perhaps TRBD1 (5 bases). This CDR3 contains 17 residues. Trimming shortened V by 2 bases and J by 5 bases, and 22 bases separated the two germline ends. In germline, CDR1 is SGHRS, CDR2 YFSETQ. CDR3 coding DNA: TGCGCCAGCAGCTTATCGGGCCCAGGACAATCCCTGGAGACCCAGTACTTC. This sequence encodes CASSLSGPGQSLETQYF.

The CDR3 spells CASSETGYQPQHF. Written as DNA, the CDR3 is TGTGCCAGCAGCGAGACAGGCTATCAGCCCCAGCATTTT. The rearrangement joins TRBV7-6 to TRBJ1-5; D is possibly TRBD1 (6 bases). This CDR3 has 13 amino acids. V was trimmed by 5 bases and J by 5 bases, leaving 10 bases between them. The V gene's germline CDR1 is SGHVS and CDR2 FNYEAQ.

CDR3 protein: CASSLEVSGRDRQSAQHF. DNA for the CDR3: TGTGCCAGCAGCTTAGAGGTCAGTGGACGGGACAGACAATCAGCCCAGCATTTT. The V and J genes are TRBV7-2 and TRBJ1-5; 7 nucleotides agree with TRBD1. The CDR3 is made up of 18 amino acids. V shed 1 base, J shed 11 bases, and the junction held 20 bases outside the gene matches. Germline V gene sequence: CDR1 SGHTA, CDR2 FQGNSA. Complete variable domain (other parts from reference TRBV7-2 and TRBJ1-5): GAGVSQSPSNKVTEKGKDVELRCDPISGHTALYWYRQSLGQGLEFLIYFQGNSAPDKSGLPSDRFSAERTGGSVSTLTIQRTQQEDSAVYLCASSLEVSGRDRQSAQHFGDGTRLSIL.

The chain couples TRBV6-4 to TRBJ2-2, with 10 bases that match TRBD2. Germline values: CDR1 MRHNA, CDR2 SNTAGT. CDR3 size: 15 residues. V lost 6 bases, J lost 3 bases, and 4 bases stayed unmatched. The CDR3 loop reads CASSRTSGDTGELFF. CDR3 in DNA: TGTGCCAGCAGCCGGACTAGCGGAGACACCGGGGAGCTGTTTTTT.

CDR3 in DNA: TGTGCCAGCAGCTTAAACGGACAGGGCAACTATGGCTACACCTTC. Amino acid sequence: CASSLNGQGNYGYTF. The chain couples TRBV7-3 to TRBJ1-2; TRBD1 agrees at 8 bases. Looked up from germline, CDR1 is SGHTA and CDR2 is FQGTGA. V gave up 1 base and J gave up 2 bases; unmatched junction bases: 3. The CDR3 has 15 residues.

The gene calls are TRBV2 and TRBJ2-5, with 9 bases fitting TRBD2. In germline, CDR1 is SNHLY, CDR2 FYNNEI. Unmatched junction bases numbered 6, after V lost 8 bases and J lost 5 bases. This CDR3 is 13 amino acids long. In DNA form, the CDR3 reads TGTGCCAGCTTGGGCGGGAGGGGCGAGACCCAGTACTTC. Translated, it gives CASLGGRGETQYF.

V and J are TRBV4-2 and TRBJ2-5; 10 bases align to TRBD2. This CDR3 is built from 17 residues. CDR1 and CDR2 from the germline V gene are LGHNA and YNFKEQ. With 0 bases clipped from V and 5 bases from J, the junction kept 9 bases outside the gene matches. CDR3 bases: TGTGCCAGCAGCCAAGATTTAGCGGGAGGATCGCGGGAGACCCAGTACTTC. Amino acids: CASSQDLAGGSRETQYF.

The chain has TRBV18 and TRBJ1-1, with 12 positions matching TRBD1. Germline CDR1 is KGHSH and CDR2 is LQKENI. The CDR3 covers 15 residues. Trimming at V came to 5 bases and at J to 7 bases, leaving 8 bases not matched to a gene. This chain's CDR3 is CASSSGQGARNEAFF. Written as DNA, the CDR3 is TGTGCCAGCTCATCGGGACAGGGGGCGAGGAATGAAGCTTTCTTT.

The chain has TRBV27 and TRBJ2-2; D perhaps matches TRBD2 (7 bases). This CDR3 spans 16 amino acids. V shed 3 bases and J shed 5 bases, with 16 bases lying between them. Germline V gene sequence: CDR1 MNHEY, CDR2 SMNVEV (reference sequence). The CDR3 region is CASSFRSQGGTGELFF. DNA for the CDR3: TGTGCCAGCAGTTTTCGATCACAGGGAGGGACCGGGGAGCTGTTTTTT.

This clone was seen only once. V is TRBV9 and J is TRBJ2-1, with 8 bases matching TRBD2. V lost 2 bases and J lost 1; bases outside the gene matches: 8. Germline V lookup: CDR1 SGDLS, CDR2 YYNGEE. The CDR3 loop spans 17 amino acids. CDR3 protein: CASSVGREGGSYNEQFF. CDR3 nucleotides: TGTGCCAGCAGCGTGGGTCGGGAGGGCGGTTCCTACAATGAGCAGTTCTTC.

This clone has just one count. The gene calls are TRBV28 and TRBJ1-2, with D maybe TRBD1 (5 bases). This CDR3 has 14 amino acids. Trimming stripped 2 bases from V and 8 bases from J, with 15 bases between. Germline CDR1 reads MDHEN; CDR2 reads SYDVKM. CDR3 sequence (DNA): TGTGCCAGCAGTTTACGGAGGGGCCCCCGAGGCTACACCTTC. Its protein product is CASSLRRGPRGYTF.

The CDR3 protein is CASSSPAGVTPYGTDTQYF. CDR3 DNA: TGTGCCAGCAGCTCCCCTGCGGGAGTCACCCCATATGGCACAGATACGCAGTATTTT. The genes are TRBV7-2 and TRBJ2-3; 7 nucleotides agree with TRBD2. The germline gives CDR1 SGHTA, CDR2 FQGNSA. The junction had 17 bases not matched to a gene; V was cut back by 4 bases and J by 1 base. This CDR3 spans 19 amino acids.

This clone was recorded only once. The rearrangement joins TRBV3-1 (or the pseudogene TRBV3-2) to TRBJ2-7; maybe TRBD2 (5 bases). Germline V gives CDR1 LGHDT, CDR2 YNNKEL (reference sequence). CDR3 length equals 14 residues. V dropped 4 bases and J dropped 1 base, with 11 bases sitting between them. The CDR3 spells CASSPHSVSYEQYF. CDR3 DNA: TGTGCCAGCAGCCCCCATAGCGTTTCCTACGAGCAGTACTTC.

This rearrangement joins TRBV2 to TRBJ2-1; 8 positions match TRBD1. This CDR3 spans 12 amino acids. The germline gives CDR1 SNHLY, CDR2 FYNNEI. Germline trimming cut 6 bases from V and 10 bases from J; bases unmatched to any gene: 5. The CDR3 sequence is CASSGTGGEQFF. DNA for the CDR3: TGTGCCAGCAGCGGGACAGGTGGCGAGCAGTTCTTC.